Listed below are T cell receptor beta chains from one sample, sequenced in a study of Ad26.COV2.S vaccination and SARS-CoV-2 variants. Sequencing was performed with immunoSEQ multiplex PCR; in TCRdb, only in-frame clones are kept and a portion is missing. The profile shows 400,000 or so clones, approximately 86% of them singletons. The specimen comprised peripheral blood, sampled in a trial of Ad26.COV2.S vaccine versus placebo. The receptors stem from a person aged 18-60 years who received the Ad26.COV2.S COVID-19 vaccine or a placebo. CDR3s leave out the opening cysteine and the closing phenylalanine or tryptophan. The D gene is left open where the match is weak. Clone size appears in some rows only: once, few, many, or a class for an expanded clone.

abundance | v_gene | d_gene | CDR3aa
. | TRBV10-2 | . | ASSEIVPTYGYT
. | TRBV13 | . | ASSATSTYRAGAGYT
. | TRBV5-1 | TRBD2 | ASSVRGLGYEQY
. | TRBV10-3 | . | AIRDTEGTEAF
. | TRBV19 | TRBD2 | ASGLAETQY
few | TRBV30 | TRBD1 | AWSTPTGDFYGYT
. | TRBV5-1 | . | ASSLQVGSSAEAF
. | TRBV7-2 | TRBD1 | ASSLVGGTGVTGELF
. | TRBV27 | TRBD1 | ASSKWTGPQMNTEAF
. | TRBV9 | . | ASSVGGVSNQPQH
. | TRBV25-1 | . | ASSEIGTSEAF
. | TRBV4-1 | . | ASSGRIPTDTQY
. | TRBV15 | TRBD1 | ATSIPGTVRTGANVLT
. | TRBV19 | . | ASSTAGVRNEQF
. | TRBV6-1 | . | ASSVQMSPDGGGKLF
. | TRBV6-5 | . | ASSYLNSPLH
once | TRBV7-2 | . | ASSFIGQRVYGYT
. | TRBV18 | . | ASSIVSNTEAF
. | TRBV10-2 | . | ASSVLRGIPYNEQF
. | TRBV5-1 | TRBD1 | ASSLDGQAEAF
. | TRBV5-5 | . | ASSLRPPAGSGETQY
. | TRBV6-5 | . | ASSPGGTNTEAF
. | TRBV5-4 | . | ATKPDASSTDTQY
. | TRBV19 | . | ASSIARTASYGYT
. | TRBV7-2 | TRBD1 | ASSREGQAQETQY
. | TRBV7-6 | . | ASSLVSGPTYNEQF
. | TRBV7-2 | TRBD1 | ASSWTGPSYEQY
once | TRBV18 | . | ASSKGYNEQF
. | TRBV18 | . | ASSPLRALGTEAF
. | TRBV19 | . | ASRIGVGSYEQY
. | TRBV11-2 | TRBD2 | ASSLFPKTSGGEETQY
. | TRBV29-1 | TRBD1 | SVSPRQGRRETQY
few | TRBV6-6 | . | ASSYRGENSPLH
once | TRBV6-2/TRBV6-3 | . | ASSLGTLGADTQY
. | TRBV5-1 | TRBD1 | ASSLQGEDTQY
. | TRBV19 | . | ASSSPGHLYGYT
once | TRBV7-9 | TRBD1 | ASSLRVMTGGQETQY
once | TRBV19 | TRBD1 | ASSIRTGGAGTEAF
. | TRBV19 | . | ASSPEVLRSNTEAF
. | TRBV29-1 | TRBD1 | SVTDRENTGELF
. | TRBV7-9 | TRBD1 | ASSGDRGFGNQPQH
. | TRBV27 | TRBD2 | ASSLWLAGGVYNEQF
. | TRBV5-1 | TRBD1 | ASSLVYRGPYTEAF
. | TRBV4-2 | . | ASSQDQTGSTEAF
. | TRBV5-4 | . | ASSLYGSSSPLH
. | TRBV2 | TRBD2 | ASSLRPGLEQETQY
. | TRBV12-3/TRBV12-4 | . | ASRGGETQY
. | TRBV6-2/TRBV6-3 | . | ASSYSGTQPQH
. | TRBV7-9 | TRBD1 | ASSSWDRQNYGYT
. | TRBV6-2/TRBV6-3 | . | ASSYPMGRDGYT
few | TRBV24-1 | TRBD1 | ATSEPGQEDSYEQY
many | TRBV5-1 | TRBD1 | ASSLTLTGQYGYT
. | TRBV4-2 | . | ASSHRVYSTDTQY
few | TRBV9 | . | ASTLGAWGTEAF
. | TRBV4-1 | . | ASSQDETNTEAF